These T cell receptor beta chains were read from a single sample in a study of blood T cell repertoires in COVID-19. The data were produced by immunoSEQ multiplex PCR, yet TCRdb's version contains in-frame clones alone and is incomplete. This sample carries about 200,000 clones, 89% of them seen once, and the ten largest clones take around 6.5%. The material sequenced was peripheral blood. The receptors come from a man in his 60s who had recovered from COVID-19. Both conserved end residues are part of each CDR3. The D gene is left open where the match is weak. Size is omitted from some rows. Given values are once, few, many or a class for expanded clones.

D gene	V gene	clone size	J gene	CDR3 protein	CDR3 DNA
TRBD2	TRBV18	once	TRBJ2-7	CASSTRWASGSTNEQYF	TGTGCCAGCTCAACGAGGTGGGCAAGCGGGAGTACAAACGAGCAGTACTTC
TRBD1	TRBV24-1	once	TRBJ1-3	CATGGQNSGNTIYF	TGTGCCACCGGGGGACAGAACTCTGGAAACACCATATATTTT
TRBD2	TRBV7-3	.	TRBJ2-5	CASSWTSGGGETQYF	TGTGCCAGCAGCTGGACTAGCGGGGGCGGAGAGACCCAGTACTTC
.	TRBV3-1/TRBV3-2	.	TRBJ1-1	CASSQGRPGRTEAFF	TGTGCCAGCAGCCAGGGCAGGCCCGGAAGGACTGAAGCTTTCTTT
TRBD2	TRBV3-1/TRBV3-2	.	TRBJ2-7	CASSASGVYEQYF	TGTGCCAGCAGCGCGAGCGGGGTCTACGAGCAGTACTTC
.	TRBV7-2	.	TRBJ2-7	CASSLANVVDRYEQYF	TGTGCCAGCAGCTTAGCGAACGTAGTAGATCGGTACGAGCAGTACTTC
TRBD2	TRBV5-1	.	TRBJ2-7	CASSWVAGSSYEQYF	TGCGCCAGCAGCTGGGTAGCGGGAAGTTCCTACGAGCAGTACTTC
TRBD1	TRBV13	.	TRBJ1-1	CASSEGTGEANTEAFF	TGTGCCAGCAGCGAAGGGACAGGAGAAGCGAACACTGAAGCTTTCTTT
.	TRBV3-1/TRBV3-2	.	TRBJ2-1	CASSQEGLNEQFF	TGTGCCAGCAGCCAAGAAGGACTCAATGAGCAGTTCTTC
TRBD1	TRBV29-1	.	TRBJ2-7	CSVGWRGTGVTEQYF	TGCAGCGTCGGCTGGCGGGGGACAGGGGTTACCGAGCAGTACTTC
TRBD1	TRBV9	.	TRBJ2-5	CASSGGTGKSQETQYF	TGTGCCAGCAGCGGAGGGACAGGGAAAAGCCAAGAGACCCAGTACTTC
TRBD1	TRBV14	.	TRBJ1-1	CASSKRQGRPEAFF	TGTGCCAGCAGCAAACGACAGGGAAGGCCTGAAGCTTTCTTT
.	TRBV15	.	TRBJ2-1	CATSREPLRDEQFF	TGTGCCACCAGCAGAGAACCCCTCCGGGATGAGCAGTTCTTC
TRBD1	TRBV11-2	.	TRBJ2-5	CASNSNRGSRETQYF	TGTGCCAGCAACTCAAACAGGGGTTCGCGGGAGACCCAGTACTTC
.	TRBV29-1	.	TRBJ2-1	CSVARGAPYNEQFF	TGCAGCGTGGCACGCGGGGCCCCTTACAATGAGCAGTTCTTC
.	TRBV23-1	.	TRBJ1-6	CASIEQPLSSYNSPLHF	TGCGCCAGCATAGAACAGCCCCTGAGCTCCTATAATTCACCCCTCCACTTT
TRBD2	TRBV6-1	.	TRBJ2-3	CASSASGTFSTDTQYF	TGTGCCAGCAGTGCTAGCGGGACCTTTAGCACAGATACGCAGTATTTT
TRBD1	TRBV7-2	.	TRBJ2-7	CASSLRGGQGTTYF	TGTGCCAGCAGCTTAAGGGGGGGACAGGGGACTACGTACTTC
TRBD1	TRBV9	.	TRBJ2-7	CASSEGTGLTYEQYF	TGTGCCAGCAGCGAAGGGACAGGGCTAACCTACGAGCAGTACTTC
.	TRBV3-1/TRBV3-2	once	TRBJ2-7	CASSQRDLYYEQYF	TGTGCCAGCAGCCAAAGGGACTTATACTACGAGCAGTACTTC
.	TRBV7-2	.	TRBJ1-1	CASSPRQGSNTEAFF	TGTGCCAGCAGCCCTCGGCAGGGTTCGAACACTGAAGCTTTCTTT
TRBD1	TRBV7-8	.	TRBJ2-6	CASSLRGTGGSGANVLTF	TGTGCCAGCAGCTTGCGAGGGACAGGGGGCTCTGGGGCCAACGTCCTGACTTTC
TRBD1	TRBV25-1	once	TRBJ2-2	CASSPEATGVFPGELFF	TGTGCCAGCAGTCCGGAGGCGACAGGGGTTTTCCCCGGGGAGCTGTTTTTT
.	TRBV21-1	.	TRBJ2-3	CASSKARIAGAEDTQYF	TGTGCCAGCAGCAAAGCGAGGATAGCGGGGGCAGAAGATACGCAGTATTTT